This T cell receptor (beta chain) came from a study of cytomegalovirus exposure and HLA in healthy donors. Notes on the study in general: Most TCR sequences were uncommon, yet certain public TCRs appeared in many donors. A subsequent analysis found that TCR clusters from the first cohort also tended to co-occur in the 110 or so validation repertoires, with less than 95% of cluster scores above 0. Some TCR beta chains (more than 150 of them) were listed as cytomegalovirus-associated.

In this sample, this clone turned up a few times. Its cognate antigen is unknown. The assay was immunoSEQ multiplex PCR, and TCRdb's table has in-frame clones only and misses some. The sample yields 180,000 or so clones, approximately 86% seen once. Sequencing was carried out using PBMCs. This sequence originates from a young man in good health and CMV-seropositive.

CDR3 DNA sequence: TGTGCCACCAGCAATTCCGTAGAGACAGTCTATGGCTACACCTTC. It codes for CATSNSVETVYGYTF. The rearrangement joins TRBV15 to TRBJ1-2, with a tentative D call TRBD1 (5 bases). Per germline, CDR1 LNHNV and CDR2 YYDKDF (reference sequence). The germline V and J ends were trimmed by 4 bases and 4 bases, with 16 bases remaining between them. The CDR3 extends over 15 amino acids.